These 7 T cell receptor beta chains came from one sample sequenced in a study of cytomegalovirus exposure and HLA in healthy donors (TCRdb year 2017). Library prep was done by the immunoSEQ multiplex PCR assay. The source is immuneACCESS, and TCRdb retained only in-frame sequences with V and J called. Part of the clones is not carried over; for the studies checked, unresolved V genes explain less than half of this, and the remainder is unexplained. The sample table holds under 300,000 clones, of which 70% to 90% were seen once. The top ten hold 1% of the sample. The material sequenced was PBMCs. The source of these receptors is a woman under 30 in good health and CMV-seronegative.

The chain is built from TRBV5-1 and TRBJ1-2; 7 bases are a match to TRBD1. The ends lost 0 bases at V and 3 bases at J; junction bases unmatched: 8. The V gene's germline CDR1 is SGHRS and CDR2 YFSETQ. The CDR3 covers 16 residues. The CDR3 region has the DNA TGCGCCAGCAGCTTGGGTAATACAGGGGAGCACTATGGCTACACCTTC. This sequence encodes CASSLGNTGEHYGYTF.

The V call is TRBV5-4, the J call TRBJ2-7; 9 nucleotides line up with TRBD1. In germline, CDR1 is SGHNT, CDR2 YYREEE (reference sequence). After removal of 4 bases from V and 6 bases from J, the junction contained 8 bases not matched to a gene. The CDR3 loop spans 14 amino acids. The CDR3 reads CASSTGQGQGEQYF. The CDR3, as DNA: TGTGCCAGCAGCACCGGACAGGGGCAGGGCGAGCAGTACTTC.

The sample holds one count of this clone. The chain couples TRBV27 to TRBJ1-1; D not certain. Trimming shortened V by 5 bases and J by 4 bases, and 11 bases separated the two germline ends. The germline gives CDR1 MNHEY, CDR2 SMNVEV (reference sequence). The CDR3 spans 13 residues. CDR3 coding DNA: TGTGCCAGCAGTACGGGGTTGCGCACTGAAGCTTTCTTT. It is translated as CASSTGLRTEAFF.

The chain is built from TRBV9 and TRBJ1-6; D gene ambiguous. The CDR3 runs 14 residues. Trimming shortened V by 4 bases and J by 5 bases, and 10 bases separated the two germline ends. Germline V gene lookup returns CDR1 SGDLS and CDR2 YYNGEE. CDR3 bases: TGTGCCAGCAGCCCCCAGTTGAATAATTCACCCCTCCACTTT. Protein: CASSPQLNNSPLHF.

The rearrangement uses TRBV28 and TRBJ1-2, with 8 bases fitting TRBD1. The V segment lost 6 bases and the J segment 7 bases; nucleotides outside the gene matches: 7. There are 13 residues in the CDR3. Germline loops: CDR1 MDHEN, CDR2 SYDVKM. Here the CDR3 DNA reads TGTGCCAGCAGCTTTGGGACAGGAGTTGGCTACACCTTC. Encoded protein: CASSFGTGVGYTF.

The chain carries TRBV7-2 and TRBJ1-2, with a tentative D call TRBD1 (5 bases). The CDR3 runs 15 residues. V dropped 3 bases and J dropped 5 bases, with 16 bases sitting between them. CDR1 is SGHTA and CDR2 is FQGNSA in the germline V gene. In DNA, the CDR3 is TGTGCCAGCAGCTTCCGTCAGGGCTCTGGGTATGGCTACACCTTC. Translated: CASSFRQGSGYGYTF.

The J gene is TRBJ1-1, the V gene TRBV6-5; D unresolved. The CDR3 has 12 amino acids. The ends were cut back, 2 bases at V and 8 bases at J, with 9 bases in the middle. Germline V CDR1 and CDR2: MNHEY, SVGAGI. The CDR3 spells CASSYVAGEAFF. DNA of the CDR3: TGTGCCAGCAGTTACGTAGCGGGCGAAGCTTTCTTT.